These 25 T cell receptor beta chains share one sample of origin, sequenced in a study of identical twins. One entry per CDR3 protein results from TCRdb running MiXCR on the 5' RACE reads. The table records hundreds of thousands of distinct CDR3 sequences, 24% of them present only once. The same data also went into a second study, on T cells expressing NK-cell markers.

Source material: CD4+ T cells sorted from blood. The source of these receptors is a woman aged 18-29 years in good health.

This clonotype came up many times. J is TRBJ2-3 and V is TRBV11-2, with TRBD1 identical over 7 bases. V lost 3 bases to trimming and J lost 0 bases; unmatched junction nucleotides: 3. Germline lookup yields CDR1 SGHAT and CDR2 FQNNGV. CDR3 length: 15 amino acids. CDR3 coding DNA: TGTGCCAGCAGCTTCGCGACAGGGAGCACAGATACGCAGTATTTT. As protein: CASSFATGSTDTQYF.

The chain couples TRBV5-1 to TRBJ2-5, with D possibly being TRBD2 (5 bases). V was clipped by 6 bases and J by 4 bases, with 13 bases between them. This CDR3 spans 13 amino acids. The germline gives CDR1 SGHRS, CDR2 YFSETQ. CDR3 amino acids: CASIPNRGETQYF. CDR3 bases: TGCGCCAGCATCCCTAACCGGGGAGAGACCCAGTACTTC.

The sample holds many counts of this clonotype. V gene TRBV7-9 combines with J gene TRBJ2-1, with 9 bases lining up with TRBD2. CDR1 is SEHNR and CDR2 is FQNEAQ in the germline V gene (reference sequence). V dropped 1 base and J dropped 4; count of bases not matched to a gene: 2. This CDR3 is built from 15 residues. The CDR3 region is CASSLGSGGYNEQFF. The CDR3 DNA reads TGTGCCAGCAGCTTAGGTAGCGGGGGATACAATGAGCAGTTCTTC. Based on the CDR3 plus reference TRBV7-9 and TRBJ2-1, the full variable domain is DTGVSQNPRHKITKRGQNVTFRCDPISEHNRLYWYRQTLGQGPEFLTYFQNEAQLEKSRLLSDRFSAERPKGSFSTLEIQRTEQGDSAMYLCASSLGSGGYNEQFFGPGTRLTVL.

The rearrangement joins TRBV18 to TRBJ2-7; D is perhaps TRBD2 (6 bases). This CDR3 comprises 13 residues. V was pared by 9 bases and J by 3 bases, with 15 bases between. Germline CDR1 and CDR2: KGHSH and LQKENI. CDR3 sequence (DNA): TGTGCCAGTCGCAGGGACTGGGACTACGAGCAGTACTTC. It translates to CASRRDWDYEQYF.

The rearrangement uses TRBV5-1 and TRBJ2-7; TRBD2 matches 7 bases. The germline V gene encodes CDR1 SGHRS and CDR2 YFSETQ. This CDR3 has 18 residues. V shed 0 bases, J shed 6 bases, and the junction held 18 bases outside the gene matches. The CDR3 nucleotides are TGCGCCAGCAGCTTGGCTCATGCAGCGGGGAGCGGTGTAAGCGAGCAGTACTTC. As protein: CASSLAHAAGSGVSEQYF. The full variable domain, completed using reference TRBV5-1 and TRBJ2-7, is KAGVTQTPRYLIKTRGQQVTLSCSPISGHRSVSWYQQTPGQGLQFLFEYFSETQRNKGNFPGRFSGRQFSNSRSEMNVSTLELGDSALYLCASSLAHAAGSGVSEQYFGPGTRLTVT.

The chain has TRBV6-1 and TRBJ2-7; D ambiguous. V lost 7 bases and J lost 7, with 20 bases in between. Looked up from germline, CDR1 is MNHNS and CDR2 is SASEGT. The CDR3 sequence is 14 residues long. CDR3 residues: CASTPNLGVREQYF. CDR3 nucleotides: TGTGCCAGCACCCCCAACCTCGGCGTCCGAGAGCAGTACTTC.

V usage is TRBV5-1 and J usage is TRBJ1-6; 8 nucleotides line up with TRBD1. CDR1 and CDR2 from the germline V gene are SGHRS and YFSETQ. CDR3 length: 16 amino acids. The V segment lost 1 base and the J segment 5 bases; nucleotides outside the gene matches: 5. The CDR3 DNA is TGCGCCAGCAGCTTGCAGGGGGCTTTGGATAATTCACCCCTCCACTTT. Its protein is CASSLQGALDNSPLHF.

The rearrangement uses TRBV12-3 or TRBV12-4 and TRBJ2-2, with 9 bases fitting TRBD2. J lost 7 bases, V lost 8 bases, and 14 bases had no gene match. The CDR3 runs to 16 residues. The CDR3 sequence is CASHGLAGGPVGELFF. CDR3 nucleotides: TGTGCCAGCCACGGACTCGCGGGAGGGCCGGTCGGGGAGCTGTTTTTT.

This clonotype was seen a handful of times. The chain links TRBV20-1 to TRBJ1-4; 8 nucleotides line up with TRBD1. This CDR3 has 15 amino acids. CDR1 is DFQATT, CDR2 SNEGSKA, per germline (reference sequence). V lost 1 base and J lost 2; bases outside the gene matches: 3. CDR3 bases: TGCAGTGCTAGAGGACAGGGGTGGACTAATGAAAAACTGTTTTTT. Translating gives CSARGQGWTNEKLFF.

This clonotype was seen a handful of times. This rearrangement joins TRBV5-1 to TRBJ2-1; 12 bases align to TRBD2. The CDR3 contains 19 residues. Losses at the gene ends were 0 bases for V and 0 bases for J; bases not matched to a gene: 7. Germline V CDR1 and CDR2: SGHRS, YFSETQ. The CDR3 DNA sequence: TGCGCCAGCAGCTTGGCTAGCGGGGGGGCCCCGAGCTCCTACAATGAGCAGTTCTTC. Translation gives CASSLASGGAPSSYNEQFF.

This chain joins TRBV5-1 and TRBJ2-3; possibly TRBD1 or TRBD2 for D (5 bases each). The CDR3 is 14 amino acids. The germline CDR1 and CDR2 sequences are SGHRS and YFSETQ. V was pared by 4 bases and J by 4 bases, with 13 bases between. The CDR3 region is CASSPGTSSDTQYF. The CDR3 region has the DNA TGCGCCAGCAGCCCTGGGACCTCTTCAGATACGCAGTATTTT.

V and J are TRBV11-2 and TRBJ1-3; D unclear. V was shortened by 7 bases and J by 7 bases, with 17 bases between the two germline ends. CDR3 length: 14 residues. The germline CDR1 and CDR2 sequences are SGHAT and FQNNGV. The CDR3 sequence is CASTPEWGGNTIYF. The CDR3 nucleotides read TGTGCCAGCACCCCGGAGTGGGGAGGTAACACCATATATTTT. Looking up the rest from reference TRBV11-2 and TRBJ1-3 gives the full variable domain: EAGVAQSPRYKIIEKRQSVAFWCNPISGHATLYWYQQILGQGPKLLIQFQNNGVVDDSQLPKDRFSAERLKGVDSTLKIQPAKLEDSAVYLCASTPEWGGNTIYFGEGSWLTVV.

In this sample, this clonotype turned up a few times. The chain recombines TRBV5-8 with TRBJ1-1; 7 bases fit TRBD1. Trimming at V came to 4 bases and at J to 4 bases, leaving 10 bases not matched to a gene. The CDR3 contains 15 residues. Germline assignment: CDR1 SGHTS and CDR2 YDEGEE. The CDR3 sequence: CASSVGQVRGTEAFF. The CDR3 DNA sequence: TGTGCCAGCAGCGTCGGACAGGTACGCGGCACTGAAGCTTTCTTT.

This clonotype was detected only a few times. The rearrangement uses TRBV5-5 and TRBJ2-2; tentatively, D is TRBD1 (6 bases). The CDR3 spans 14 residues. The V and J ends lost 6 bases and 5 bases respectively, with 14 bases between them. CDR1 is SGHKS, CDR2 YYEKEE, per germline (reference sequence). The CDR3, as DNA: TGTGCCAGCATGCCCGGGACACAAACCGGGGAGCTGTTTTTT. Protein: CASMPGTQTGELFF.

This clonotype was seen a handful of times. The CDR3 DNA reads as TGCAGTGCTAGACGGGGAGGAGGCTACACCTTC. Protein sequence: CSARRGGGYTF. The chain joins TRBV20-1 to TRBJ1-2; D is uncertain. Germline V gene lookup returns CDR1 DFQATT and CDR2 SNEGSKA (reference sequence). The V end lost 2 bases, the J end lost 8 bases, and 9 bases lay between the germline ends. The CDR3 spans 11 residues.

The V and J genes are TRBV13 and TRBJ1-2; D call uncertain. Germline lookup yields CDR1 PRHDT and CDR2 FYEKMQ (reference sequence). V lost 5 bases and J 8 bases, leaving 18 bases between the germline ends. The CDR3 is 14 residues long. CDR3 protein: CASSLRPDPGGYTF. The CDR3, as DNA: TGTGCCAGCAGCCTACGACCAGATCCGGGAGGCTACACCTTC. Full variable domain (outside the CDR3, taken from reference TRBV13 and TRBJ1-2): AAGVIQSPRHLIKEKRETATLKCYPIPRHDTVYWYQQGPGQDPQFLISFYEKMQSDKGSIPDRFSAQQFSDYHSELNMSSLELGDSALYFCASSLRPDPGGYTFGSGTRLTVV.

This clonotype appeared many times. The chain joins TRBV5-1 to TRBJ1-3, with no clear D. CDR1 is SGHRS and CDR2 is YFSETQ in the germline V gene. Trimming stripped 2 bases from V and 3 bases from J, with 3 bases between. This CDR3 has 12 amino acids. CDR3 sequence (DNA): TGCGCCAGCAGCTTTGATGGAAACACCATATATTTT. Translating it yields CASSFDGNTIYF.

The chain recombines TRBV3-1 with TRBJ2-1; 10 positions agree with TRBD2. Unmatched junction bases numbered 16, after V lost 4 bases and J lost 10 bases. Germline V CDR1 and CDR2: LGHDT, YNNKEL (reference sequence). This CDR3 has 17 amino acids. The CDR3 reads CASSLRWASGSVEEQFF. The CDR3 DNA is TGTGCCAGCAGCCTAAGGTGGGCTAGCGGGAGTGTTGAAGAGCAGTTCTTC.

Only a few counts were recorded for this clonotype. A junction end diverges from the germline sequence, so it may reflect a read error. This chain joins TRBV10-3 and TRBJ1-5; TRBD1 agrees at 8 bases. The CDR3 runs 13 residues. Germline assignment: CDR1 ENHRY and CDR2 SYGVKD. Here the CDR3 DNA reads TGTGCCATCACTGAGGACAGGGATCAGCCCCAGCATTTT. Residues: CAITEDRDQPQHF.

This chain links TRBV20-1 with TRBJ2-7, with D hard to call. The CDR3 sequence is 12 residues long. CDR1 is DFQATT and CDR2 is SNEGSKA in the germline V gene (reference sequence). The germline V and J ends were trimmed by 5 bases and 3 bases, with 11 bases remaining between them. In DNA form, the CDR3 reads TGCAGTGCTCGGGTCAGCCTCTACGAGCAGTACTTC. Protein: CSARVSLYEQYF.

This clonotype was counted between two and nine times. The genes are TRBV9 and TRBJ2-3; D is uncertain. Germline assignment: CDR1 SGDLS and CDR2 YYNGEE. This CDR3 comprises 16 residues. V was pared by 4 bases and J by 6 bases, with 21 bases between. CDR3 protein: CASSSGIGLWQDTQYF. CDR3 DNA: TGTGCCAGCAGCTCCGGAATAGGGCTCTGGCAGGATACGCAGTATTTT.

This clonotype was found a few times. The chain couples TRBV12-3 or TRBV12-4 to TRBJ1-6; a weak D match, TRBD1 (6 bases). This CDR3 is 16 amino acids long. V lost 3 bases, J lost 9 bases, and 18 bases lay in between. The CDR3 nucleotides are TGTGCCAGCAGTTTTTCCCCGGGACAATCTGTTTCACCCCTCCACTTT. Translated, it gives CASSFSPGQSVSPLHF.

The rearrangement joins TRBV7-9 to TRBJ1-1; D call uncertain. CDR1 is SEHNR, CDR2 FQNEAQ, per germline (reference sequence). V was shortened by 2 bases and J by 7 bases, with 8 bases between the two germline ends. CDR3 length: 12 amino acids. This CDR3 reads CASSLRDNEAFF. CDR3 coding DNA: TGTGCCAGCAGCTTACGAGACAATGAAGCTTTCTTT.

This clonotype was picked up a small number of times. The chain links TRBV15 to TRBJ2-1, with TRBD2 matching 11 bases. The length of the CDR3 is 13 residues. The germline V gene encodes CDR1 LNHNV and CDR2 YYDKDF (reference sequence). The V segment lost 3 bases and the J segment 13 bases; nucleotides outside the gene matches: 5. The chain's CDR3 is CATSSPSGRSQFF. The DNA for the CDR3 is TGTGCCACCAGCAGTCCTAGCGGGAGGTCTCAGTTCTTC. The whole variable domain, remainder taken from reference TRBV15 and TRBJ2-1, is DAMVIQNPRYQVTQFGKPVTLSCSQTLNHNVMYWYQQKSSQAPKLLFHYYDKDFNNEADTPDNFQSRRPNTSFCFLDIRSPGLGDTAMYLCATSSPSGRSQFFGPGTRLTVL.

The chain combines TRBV3-1 with TRBJ1-3; tentative D call: TRBD1 (5 bases). Germline V gene lookup returns CDR1 LGHDT and CDR2 YNNKEL (reference sequence). There are 17 residues in the CDR3. The V gene lost 1 base and the J gene lost 0 bases, with 13 bases spanning the gap. The CDR3 sequence is CASSQGIMGTSGNTIYF. The CDR3 nucleotides are TGTGCCAGCAGCCAAGGGATTATGGGGACCTCTGGAAACACCATATATTTT.